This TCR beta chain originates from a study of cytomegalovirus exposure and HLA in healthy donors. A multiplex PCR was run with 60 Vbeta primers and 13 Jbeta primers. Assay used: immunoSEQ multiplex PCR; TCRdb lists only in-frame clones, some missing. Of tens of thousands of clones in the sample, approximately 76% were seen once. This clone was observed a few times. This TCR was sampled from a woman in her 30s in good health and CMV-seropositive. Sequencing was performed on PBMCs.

The CDR3 spells CASSPKGGTSQYEQYF. CDR3 bases: TGTGCCAGCTCACCGAAAGGCGGGACTAGTCAGTACGAGCAGTACTTC. The V gene is TRBV18, the J gene TRBJ2-7; 8 nucleotides match TRBD2. The V segment lost 3 bases and the J segment 4 bases; nucleotides outside the gene matches: 11. Looked up from germline, CDR1 is KGHSH and CDR2 is LQKENI. The CDR3 totals 16 residues.